A single sample is the source of the 26 T cell receptor beta chains below, sequenced in a study of glioma-infiltrating T cells. Using RNA template, CDR3s of TCR alpha and beta were amplified with iRepertoire arm-PCR. One entry per CDR3 protein, called by TCRdb with MiXCR from the multiplex PCR reads. The sample includes under 150,000 distinct CDR3 sequences, approximately 26% of them seen just once. Sequencing used glioma tissue, nonneoplastic brain tissue, or PBMCs (not recorded which). These receptor sequences come from a human donor with low-grade glioma or glioblastoma, undergoing nonglioma brain surgery, or in good health (not recorded which).

There are many counts of this clonotype. The CDR3 loop reads CSARKPGGSTDTQYF. DNA for the CDR3: TGCAGTGCTCGAAAACCCGGGGGTAGCACAGATACGCAGTATTTT. The chain has TRBV20-1 and TRBJ2-3, with D possibly TRBD2 on 6 matching bases. Germline CDR1 DFQATT, CDR2 SNEGSKA (reference sequence). The CDR3 has 15 amino acids. V lost 5 bases and J 0 bases, leaving 15 bases between the germline ends.

J is TRBJ2-7 and V is TRBV7-9; D possibly corresponds to TRBD1 (6 bases). Germline lookup yields CDR1 SEHNR and CDR2 FQNEAQ (reference sequence). This CDR3 is built from 15 residues. Trimming removed 5 bases at V and 1 base at J, with 15 bases between. CDR3 loop: CASSAGRGSSYEQYV. The CDR3, as DNA: TGTGCCAGCAGCGCTGGCAGGGGCTCTTCCTACGAGCAGTACGTC.

This clonotype was seen more than once but under ten times. The chain joins TRBV28 to TRBJ2-3; 9 bases fit TRBD1. Germline V gene lookup returns CDR1 MDHEN and CDR2 SYDVKM. V lost 6 bases, J lost 3 bases, and 7 bases stayed unmatched. CDR3 length: 15 residues. The CDR3 loop reads CASSTTGGATDTQYF. The CDR3 DNA is TGTGCCAGCAGCACAACAGGGGGCGCAACAGATACGCAGTATTTT.

For this clonotype: Just one base apart from a much larger clone, this may be a read error. V usage is TRBV6-5 and J usage is TRBJ2-5; 10 bases are a match to TRBD2. CDR1 and CDR2 (germline): MNHEY, SVGAGI. CDR3 length: 14 amino acids. Written as DNA, the CDR3 is TGTGCCAGCAGTTCTACTAGCGGGAAAGAGACCCGGTACTTC. It translates to CASSSTSGKETRYF.

The chain recombines TRBV7-9 with TRBJ1-5; weak D call: TRBD1 (5 bases). This CDR3 is 14 amino acids long. Germline V gene data show CDR1 as SEHNR and CDR2 as FQNEAQ (reference sequence). V lost 9 bases to trimming and J lost 7 bases, with 19 bases between them. The CDR3 DNA sequence: TGTGCCAGATCTCCGGACAAGGGAGGACAGCCCCAGCATTTT. Translating it yields CARSPDKGGQPQHF.

CDR3 sequence (DNA): TGTGCCAGTCTTCAGGGGGCGCGAAAAGGCTACACCTTC. Translating gives CASLQGARKGYTF. The rearrangement uses TRBV19 and TRBJ1-2; 8 bases align to TRBD1. Trimming cost V 8 bases and J 8 bases; bases outside gene matches: 10. CDR1 is LNHDA, CDR2 SQIVND, per germline (reference sequence). The CDR3 is 13 amino acids. Using reference TRBV19 and TRBJ1-2 for the parts outside the CDR3, the full variable domain is DGGITQSPKYLFRKEGQNVTLSCEQNLNHDAMYWYRQDPGQGLRLIYYSQIVNDFQKGDIAEGYSVSREKKESFPLTVTSAQKNPTAFYLCASLQGARKGYTFGSGTRLTVV.

This clonotype has more than one count but fewer than ten. This chain uses TRBV2 with TRBJ2-1; maybe TRBD2 (5 bases). Between the trimmed V and J ends, which lost 7 bases and 5 bases, there was a span of 15 bases. Germline loops: CDR1 SNHLY, CDR2 FYNNEI. The CDR3 runs 14 residues. The CDR3 nucleotides read TGTGCCAGCACTTCCTCCGGGGTCAACAATGAGCAGTTCTTC. Translating it yields CASTSSGVNNEQFF.

This clonotype was seen a handful of times. The chain carries TRBV2 and TRBJ2-3; 10 bases map to TRBD2. J was trimmed by 4 bases and V by 1 base; bases with no gene match: 5. The CDR3 is 16 residues long. Per the germline V gene, CDR1 is SNHLY and CDR2 is FYNNEI. CDR3 sequence (DNA): TGTGCCAGCAGTGAAGTGTTACTAGCGGGGTCAGATACGCAGTATTTT. It yields the protein CASSEVLLAGSDTQYF.

In its sample, this clonotype was seen many times. This sequence joins TRBV6-6 and TRBJ1-1; D is possibly TRBD1 (6 bases). Trimming shortened V by 2 bases and J by 2 bases, and 12 bases separated the two germline ends. The CDR3 has 15 amino acids. CDR1 is MNHNY and CDR2 is SVGAGI in the germline V gene (reference sequence). The CDR3 sequence is CASSYAPGVNTEAFF. In DNA, the CDR3 is TGTGCCAGCAGTTACGCCCCAGGGGTCAACACTGAAGCTTTCTTT.

This clonotype was recorded a few times. The gene calls are TRBV18 and TRBJ2-5; no definite D call. V was shortened by 2 bases and J by 3 bases, with 7 bases between the two germline ends. Germline V gene sequence: CDR1 KGHSH, CDR2 LQKENI. The CDR3 is 13 amino acids. The CDR3 region is CASSPGQEETQYF. DNA of the CDR3: TGTGCCAGCTCACCAGGCCAGGAAGAGACCCAGTACTTC.

Details on this clonotype: A much more abundant neighbour one base away suggests this may be a read error. V gene TRBV27 combines with J gene TRBJ1-1, with 8 bases aligning to TRBD1. Germline lookup yields CDR1 MNHEY and CDR2 SMNVEV (reference sequence). This CDR3 has 13 amino acids. CDR3 in DNA: TGTGCCAGCAGGGACAGGGCGGACACTGGAGCTTTCTTT. It translates to CASRDRADTGAFF.

The rearrangement joins TRBV5-1 to TRBJ2-2; D not certain. Between the trimmed V and J ends, which lost 0 bases and 2 bases, there was a span of 8 bases. CDR3 length: 15 amino acids. The germline V gene has CDR1 SGHRS and CDR2 YFSETQ. The CDR3 loop is CASSLVQKNTGELFF. Written as DNA, the CDR3 is TGCGCCAGCAGCTTGGTACAGAAAAACACCGGGGAGCTGTTTTTT.

In its sample, this clonotype was seen many times. The chain joins TRBV20-1 to TRBJ1-2; 10 bases line up with TRBD1. The CDR3 sequence is 10 residues long. V shed 5 bases and J 12 bases; nucleotides not matched to a gene: 3. The V gene's germline CDR1 is DFQATT and CDR2 SNEGSKA (reference sequence). This chain's CDR3 is CSARQGAHTF. In nucleotides, the CDR3 is TGCAGTGCTCGACAGGGGGCGCACACCTTC.

Concerning this clonotype itself: A much larger clonotype is one base distant, so this may be a read error. CDR3 loop: CASSRDKNQPQHF. CDR3 DNA sequence: TGTGCCAGCAGTAGGGACAAAAATCAGCCCCAGCATTTT. The chain recombines TRBV7-9 with TRBJ1-5, with a weak D call TRBD1 (6 bases). Trimming removed 6 bases at V and 4 bases at J, with 10 bases between. CDR1 SEHNR and CDR2 FQNEAQ come from the germline V gene (reference sequence). This CDR3 comprises 13 residues. Supplemented by reference TRBV7-9 and TRBJ1-5, the full variable domain reads DTGVSQNPRHKITKRGQNVTFRCDPISEHNRLYWYRQTLGQGPEFLTYFQNEAQLEKSRLLSDRFSAERPKGSFSTLEIQRTEQGDSAMYLCASSRDKNQPQHFGDGTRLSIL.

Many counts were recorded for this clonotype. The CDR3 bases are TGTGCCAGCAGTTACGCTGGCAGTATCTACGAGCAGTACGTC. Its translation is CASSYAGSIYEQYV. The rearrangement links TRBV6-6 to TRBJ2-7; D gene uncertain. Deletions cut 2 bases from V and 3 bases from J, with 11 bases between. This CDR3 has 14 amino acids. From germline, CDR1 is MNHNY and CDR2 SVGAGI (reference sequence).

This clonotype was detected a few times. This sequence joins TRBV4-1 and TRBJ2-7, with 9 bases matching TRBD1. V lost 4 bases to trimming and J lost 6 bases; unmatched junction nucleotides: 10. Looked up from germline, CDR1 is MGHRA and CDR2 is YSYEKL. The length of the CDR3 is 15 residues. The CDR3 loop reads CASSPSGTGLGEQYV. The DNA for the CDR3 is TGCGCCAGCAGCCCGTCCGGGACAGGGTTGGGCGAGCAGTACGTC.

As regards this clonotype: This may be a read error, as it is one base from a much larger clone. Here the CDR3 omits its conserved ending phenylalanine or tryptophan, so a read error is the likely source. The chain combines TRBV6-2 or TRBV6-3 with TRBJ1-2, with no clear D. V gave up 2 bases and J gave up 3 bases, with 4 bases separating them. CDR3 length: 12 amino acids. CDR1 and CDR2 (germline): MNHEY, SVGEGT. The CDR3 sequence is CASSYAYYGYTL. The CDR3 DNA follows: TGTGCCAGCAGTTACGCCTACTATGGCTACACCCTC.

The V gene is TRBV20-1, the J gene TRBJ2-5, with a weak D call TRBD1 (6 bases). CDR1 is DFQATT and CDR2 is SNEGSKA in the germline V gene (reference sequence). This CDR3 contains 15 residues. With 4 bases removed from V and 4 bases from J, the gap between germline ends came to 19 bases. The CDR3 DNA is TGCAGTGCTAATAGAGCTCAGGGGTTGGGAGAGACCCAGTACTTC. Protein: CSANRAQGLGETQYF.

The genes are TRBV2 and TRBJ1-1; tentative D call: TRBD1 (5 bases). The CDR3 consists of 14 residues. V gave up 4 bases and J gave up 2 bases, with 11 bases separating them. Per germline, CDR1 SNHLY and CDR2 FYNNEI. The CDR3 nucleotides are TGTGCCAGCAGTGGACAGCTACGTAACACTGAAGCTTTCTTT. This encodes CASSGQLRNTEAFF.

This clonotype appeared many times. The rearrangement links TRBV20-1 to TRBJ2-1, with no clear D. The ends were cut back, 0 bases at V and 6 bases at J, with 12 bases in the middle. The V gene's germline CDR1 is DFQATT and CDR2 SNEGSKA (reference sequence). This CDR3 region has 14 residues. As DNA, the CDR3 is TGCAGTGCTAGAGATTTTTTCGGCTCCAATGAGCAGTTCTTC. Protein sequence: CSARDFFGSNEQFF.

This clonotype was recorded a few times. The chain has TRBV4-1 and TRBJ1-4; D ambiguous. With 1 base removed from V and 2 bases from J, the gap between germline ends came to 8 bases. The CDR3 loop spans 15 amino acids. Germline-derived CDR1 and CDR2 are MGHRA and YSYEKL. CDR3 region: CASSQVLLTNEKLFF. For the CDR3, the DNA is TGCGCCAGCAGCCAAGTTCTCCTCACTAATGAAAAACTGTTTTTT.

This chain uses TRBV2 with TRBJ2-5; D may match TRBD1 or TRBD2 (5 bases each). This CDR3 spans 15 amino acids. The V and J ends lost 10 bases and 0 bases respectively, with 18 bases between them. The germline V gene encodes CDR1 SNHLY and CDR2 FYNNEI. CDR3: CATSGHPTYQETQYF. CDR3 coding DNA: TGTGCCACCTCGGGGCACCCTACCTACCAAGAGACCCAGTACTTC.

This clonotype occurred a few times. V gene TRBV5-4 combines with J gene TRBJ2-3; 11 bases agree with TRBD2. The CDR3 totals 16 residues. V trimming: 0 bases; J trimming: 8 bases; junction bases outside the gene matches: 8. Germline CDR1 reads SGHNT; CDR2 reads YYREEE (reference sequence). The CDR3 here is CASSLGGSGGVGTQYF. CDR3 in DNA: TGTGCCAGCAGCTTGGGGGGTAGCGGGGGGGTTGGTACGCAGTATTTT.

Only a few counts were recorded for this clonotype. J is TRBJ2-3 and V is TRBV12-3 or TRBV12-4; D gene ambiguous. The CDR3 length is 12 residues. V dropped 10 bases and J dropped 5 bases, with 13 bases sitting between them. This chain's CDR3 is CANSLAGDTQYF. CDR3 DNA: TGTGCCAACTCCCTGGCCGGAGATACGCAGTATTTT.

This clonotype showed up just a few times. This chain uses TRBV6-2 or TRBV6-3 with TRBJ1-2, with 8 bases that match TRBD1. V lost 5 bases to trimming and J lost 4 bases; unmatched junction nucleotides: 9. CDR1 and CDR2 from the germline V gene are MNHEY and SVGEGT. CDR3 length: 15 residues. This CDR3 is CASSGRQGTIYGYTF. DNA of the CDR3: TGTGCCAGCAGTGGCCGACAGGGGACCATCTATGGCTACACCTTC.

The CDR3 DNA reads as TGCGCCAGCAGCTTTAGCGGGGGATCCTACAATGAGCAGTTCTTC. Translation gives CASSFSGGSYNEQFF. This chain connects TRBV5-1 to TRBJ2-1; 9 positions match TRBD2. Germline CDR1 reads SGHRS; CDR2 reads YFSETQ. V gave up 2 bases and J gave up 1 base; unmatched junction bases: 1. This CDR3 has 15 amino acids. Looking up the rest from reference TRBV5-1 and TRBJ2-1 gives the full variable domain: KAGVTQTPRYLIKTRGQQVTLSCSPISGHRSVSWYQQTPGQGLQFLFEYFSETQRNKGNFPGRFSGRQFSNSRSEMNVSTLELGDSALYLCASSFSGGSYNEQFFGPGTRLTVL.